This is a list of T cell receptor beta chains from one sample in a study of vaccination effects on CD4 cells after COVID-19. The table came from immunoSEQ multiplex PCR; TCRdb's copy has only in-frame clones and leaves some out. The sample comprises 13,000 to 15,000 clones, approximately 68% of which are singletons, and approximately 8.9% rests with the top ten. These receptors lack a known antigen. The specimen comprised CD4+ T cells from PBMCs cultured with SARS-CoV-2 spike peptides, sampled after COVID-19 vaccination. The receptors originated from a human donor who received a COVID-19 vaccine. CDR3s include the opening cysteine and the closing phenylalanine or tryptophan. The order of the fields is V gene, J gene, CDR3 protein.

v_call: TRBV6-5
j_call: TRBJ1-1
cdr3_aa: CASSWGQNTEAFF

v_call: TRBV18
j_call: TRBJ2-7
cdr3_aa: CASSPPAWGGDRSYEQYF

v_call: TRBV18
j_call: TRBJ2-5
cdr3_aa: CASSRREGEETQYF

v_call: TRBV28
j_call: TRBJ1-2
cdr3_aa: CASSLSRPTLYGYTF

v_call: TRBV3-1/TRBV3-2
j_call: TRBJ2-5
cdr3_aa: CASSLTGLEETQYF

v_call: TRBV3-1/TRBV3-2
j_call: TRBJ2-4
cdr3_aa: CASSPAGISAKNIQYF

v_call: TRBV5-1
j_call: TRBJ1-3
cdr3_aa: CASSLGTGGSMSSGNTIYF

v_call: TRBV6-2/TRBV6-3
j_call: TRBJ1-1
cdr3_aa: CASSTGPHEAFF

v_call: TRBV12-3/TRBV12-4
j_call: TRBJ1-1
cdr3_aa: CASSPRGGTEAFF

v_call: TRBV6-2/TRBV6-3
j_call: TRBJ2-1
cdr3_aa: CASSLSGTRDNEQFF

v_call: TRBV13
j_call: TRBJ2-3
cdr3_aa: CASSLGVTDTQYF

v_call: TRBV12-3/TRBV12-4
j_call: TRBJ1-1
cdr3_aa: CASSAYNEAFF

v_call: TRBV19
j_call: TRBJ2-1
cdr3_aa: CASSGPGQGSDEQFF

v_call: TRBV9
j_call: TRBJ1-1
cdr3_aa: CASSPDGEAFF

v_call: TRBV7-6
j_call: TRBJ1-2
cdr3_aa: CASRLRDRDYYGYTF

v_call: TRBV28
j_call: TRBJ1-2
cdr3_aa: CASSPRTGNGYTF

v_call: TRBV30
j_call: TRBJ2-7
cdr3_aa: CAWRDPLRGGPSYEQYF

v_call: TRBV28
j_call: TRBJ1-3
cdr3_aa: CASSLTGNTIYF

v_call: TRBV6-5
j_call: TRBJ2-3
cdr3_aa: CASSYSWRADTQYF

v_call: TRBV11-2
j_call: TRBJ1-1
cdr3_aa: CASSLRGGGTEAFF

v_call: TRBV3-1/TRBV3-2
j_call: TRBJ2-2
cdr3_aa: CASSKTRERGTGELFF

v_call: TRBV7-9
j_call: TRBJ1-4
cdr3_aa: CASSLFVGAGNEKLFF

v_call: TRBV30
j_call: TRBJ2-3
cdr3_aa: CAWSVLAPSKIYF

v_call: TRBV18
j_call: TRBJ1-5
cdr3_aa: CASSPIREQPQHF